What follows describes a single TCR beta chain. One end of the junction does not line up with germline, which may come from a read error. These data belong to a study of CD8 T cells in ankylosing spondylitis. The V gene's germline CDR1 is SQVTM and CDR2 ANQGSEA. This CDR3 comprises 12 residues. Using its own MiXCR run on the 5' RACE reads, TCRdb lists one record per CDR3 protein. Of about 310,000 distinct CDR3 sequences listed, less than 25% are singletons. This TCR was sampled from a female donor with ankylosing spondylitis or in good health (not recorded which). Material for sequencing was blood, either unsorted or a sorted T cell fraction (not recorded which). The chain is built from TRBV29-1 and TRBJ1-6; perhaps TRBD1 as D (6 bases). The chain's CDR3 is CSVEDPGAPPHF. The CDR3 DNA reads as TGCAGCGTTGAAGATCCGGGGGCCCCCCCCCACTTT.